This T cell receptor beta chain originates from a study of cytomegalovirus exposure and HLA in healthy donors. Study conclusions and caveats: Common viral pathogens seemed, in a later analysis, to connect with several of the most significant clusters.

PCR primers comprised 60 Vbeta and 13 Jbeta primers. Measured with immunoSEQ multiplex PCR; TCRdb has only the in-frame clones, and not every one. The sample includes 50,000 or so clones, over 60% of them seen just once. The CDR3 runs to 12 residues. The germline gives CDR1 MNHNS, CDR2 SASEGT. V was trimmed by 11 bases and J by 3 bases, leaving 13 bases between them. Comments on this clone: What it binds is unknown.

The TCR sequence derives from a woman aged 45-60 years in good health and CMV-seronegative. The genes are TRBV6-1 and TRBJ1-1, with D perhaps matching TRBD1 (5 bases). The sequenced sample consisted of PBMCs. CDR3 region: CAHSGGDTEAFF. DNA of the CDR3: TGTGCCCACTCGGGGGGTGACACTGAAGCTTTCTTT.